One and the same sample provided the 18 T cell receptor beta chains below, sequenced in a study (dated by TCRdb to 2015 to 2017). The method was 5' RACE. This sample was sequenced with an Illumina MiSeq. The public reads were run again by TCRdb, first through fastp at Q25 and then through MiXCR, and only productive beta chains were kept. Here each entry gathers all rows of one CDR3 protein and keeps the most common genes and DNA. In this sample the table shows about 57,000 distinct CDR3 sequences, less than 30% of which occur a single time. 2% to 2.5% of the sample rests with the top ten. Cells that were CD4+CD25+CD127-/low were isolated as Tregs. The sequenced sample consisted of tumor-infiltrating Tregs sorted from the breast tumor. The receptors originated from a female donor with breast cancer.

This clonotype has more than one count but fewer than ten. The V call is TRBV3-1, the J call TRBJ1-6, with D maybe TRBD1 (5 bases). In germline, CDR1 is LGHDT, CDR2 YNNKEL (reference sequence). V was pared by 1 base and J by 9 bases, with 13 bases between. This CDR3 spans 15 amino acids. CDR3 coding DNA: TGTGCCAGCAGCCAAGGAGCAGGGATGCGTTCACCCCTCCACTTT. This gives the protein CASSQGAGMRSPLHF.

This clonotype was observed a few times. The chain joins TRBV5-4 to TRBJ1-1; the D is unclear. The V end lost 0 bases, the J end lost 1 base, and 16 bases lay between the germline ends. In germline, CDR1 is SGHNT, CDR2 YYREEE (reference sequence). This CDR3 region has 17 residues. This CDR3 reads CASSLVHMGLGNTEAFF. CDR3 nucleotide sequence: TGTGCCAGCAGCTTGGTTCATATGGGGTTGGGGAACACTGAAGCTTTCTTT. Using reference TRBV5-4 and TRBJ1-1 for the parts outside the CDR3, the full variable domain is ETGVTQSPTHLIKTRGQQVTLRCSSQSGHNTVSWYQQALGQGPQFIFQYYREEENGRGNFPPRFSGLQFPNYSSELNVNALELDDSALYLCASSLVHMGLGNTEAFFGQGTRLTVV.

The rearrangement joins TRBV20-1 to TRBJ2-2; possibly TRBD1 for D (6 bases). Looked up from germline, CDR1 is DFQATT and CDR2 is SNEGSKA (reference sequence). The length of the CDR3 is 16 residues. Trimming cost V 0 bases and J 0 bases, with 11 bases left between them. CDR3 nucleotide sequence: TGCAGTGCTAGAGACAGGGGATCTCCGAACACCGGGGAGCTGTTTTTT. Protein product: CSARDRGSPNTGELFF.

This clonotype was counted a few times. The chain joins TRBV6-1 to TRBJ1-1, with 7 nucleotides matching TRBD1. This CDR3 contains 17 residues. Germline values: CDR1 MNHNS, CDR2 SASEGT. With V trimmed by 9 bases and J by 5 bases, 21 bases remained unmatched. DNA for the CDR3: TGTGCCAGACAGAGGGTCAAGGGGGCTCCACTGGGTACTGAAGCTTTCTTT. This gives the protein CARQRVKGAPLGTEAFF.

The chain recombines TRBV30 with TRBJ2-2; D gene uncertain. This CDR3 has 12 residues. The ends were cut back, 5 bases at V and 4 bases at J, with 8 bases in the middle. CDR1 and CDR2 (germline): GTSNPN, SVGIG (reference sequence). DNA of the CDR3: TGTGCCTGGGGCCTGACCACCGGGGAGCTGTTTTTT. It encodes CAWGLTTGELFF.

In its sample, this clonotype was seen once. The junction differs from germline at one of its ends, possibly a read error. CDR3 in amino acids: CANSLEVGRDTQYF. For the CDR3, the DNA is TGTGCCAACAGCCTTGAGGTGGGCAGAGATACGCAGTATTTT. This chain uses TRBV7-2 with TRBJ2-3; D call uncertain. Germline loops: CDR1 SGHTA, CDR2 FQGNSA. This CDR3 comprises 14 residues.

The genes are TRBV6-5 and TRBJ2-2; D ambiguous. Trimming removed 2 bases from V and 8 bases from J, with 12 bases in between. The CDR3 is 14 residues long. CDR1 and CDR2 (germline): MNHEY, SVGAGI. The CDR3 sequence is CASSYRGYGGELFF. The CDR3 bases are TGTGCCAGCAGTTACAGAGGATACGGTGGGGAGCTGTTTTTT.

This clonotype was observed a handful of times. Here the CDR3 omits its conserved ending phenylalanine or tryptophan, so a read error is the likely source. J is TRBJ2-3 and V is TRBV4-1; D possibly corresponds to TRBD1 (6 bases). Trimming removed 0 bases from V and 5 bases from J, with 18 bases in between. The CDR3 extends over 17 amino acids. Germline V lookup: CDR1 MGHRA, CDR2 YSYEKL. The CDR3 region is CASSQEQGRFLIDTQYL. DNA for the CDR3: TGCGCCAGCAGCCAAGAACAGGGACGGTTTCTGATAGATACGCAGTATCTT.

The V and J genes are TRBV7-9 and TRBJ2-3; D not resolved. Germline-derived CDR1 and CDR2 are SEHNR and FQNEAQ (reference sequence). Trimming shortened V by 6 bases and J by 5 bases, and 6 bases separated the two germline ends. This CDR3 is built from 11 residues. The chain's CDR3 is CASRFGDTQYF. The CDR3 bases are TGTGCCAGCAGGTTTGGAGATACGCAGTATTTT.

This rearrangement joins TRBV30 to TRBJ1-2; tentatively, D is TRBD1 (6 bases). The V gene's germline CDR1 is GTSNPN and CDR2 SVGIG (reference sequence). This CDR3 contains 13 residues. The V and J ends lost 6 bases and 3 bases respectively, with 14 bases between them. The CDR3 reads CACPRGGDYGYTF. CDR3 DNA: TGTGCCTGCCCAAGAGGGGGGGACTATGGCTACACCTTC.

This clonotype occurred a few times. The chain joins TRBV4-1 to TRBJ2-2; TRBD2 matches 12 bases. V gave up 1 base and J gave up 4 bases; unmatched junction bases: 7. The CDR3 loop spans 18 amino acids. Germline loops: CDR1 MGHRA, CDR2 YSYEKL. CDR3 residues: CASSQGPSGRALTGELFF. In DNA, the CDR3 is TGCGCCAGCAGCCAAGGTCCTAGCGGGAGGGCCCTCACCGGGGAGCTGTTTTTT.

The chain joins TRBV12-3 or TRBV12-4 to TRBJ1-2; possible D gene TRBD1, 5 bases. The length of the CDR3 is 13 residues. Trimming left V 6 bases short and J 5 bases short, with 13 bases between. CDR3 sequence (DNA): TGTGCCAGCAGACCCAGGGACGGGTATGGCTACACCTTC. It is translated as CASRPRDGYGYTF.

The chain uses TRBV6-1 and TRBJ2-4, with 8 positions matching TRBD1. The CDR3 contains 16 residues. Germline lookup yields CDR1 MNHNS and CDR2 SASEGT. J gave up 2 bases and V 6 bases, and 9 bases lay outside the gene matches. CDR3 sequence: CASRDRTGRSKNIQYF. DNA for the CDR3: TGTGCCAGCAGAGACAGGACAGGGCGCTCCAAAAACATTCAGTACTTC.

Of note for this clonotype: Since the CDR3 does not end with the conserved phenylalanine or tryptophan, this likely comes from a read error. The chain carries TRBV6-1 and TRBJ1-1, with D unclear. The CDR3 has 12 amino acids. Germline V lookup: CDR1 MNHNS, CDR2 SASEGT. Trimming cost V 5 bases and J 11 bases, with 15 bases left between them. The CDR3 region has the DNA TGTGCCAGCAGTATAGGGTCGGGAAGGGCTTTCCTT. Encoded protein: CASSIGSGRAFL.

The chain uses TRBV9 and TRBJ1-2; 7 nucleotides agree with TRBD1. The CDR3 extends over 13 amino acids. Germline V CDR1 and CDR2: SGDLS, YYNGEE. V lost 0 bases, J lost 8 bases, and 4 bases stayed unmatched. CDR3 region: CASSVETGEGYTF. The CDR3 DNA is TGTGCCAGCAGCGTAGAAACAGGGGAGGGCTACACCTTC.

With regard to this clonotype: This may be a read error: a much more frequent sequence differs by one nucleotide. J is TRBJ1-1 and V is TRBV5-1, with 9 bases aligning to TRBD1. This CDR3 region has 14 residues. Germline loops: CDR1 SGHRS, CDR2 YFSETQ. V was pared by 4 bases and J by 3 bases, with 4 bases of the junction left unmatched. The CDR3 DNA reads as TGCGCCAGCAGCCGGGGACAGGGCCACACTGAAGCTTTCTTT. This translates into CASSRGQGHTEAFF.

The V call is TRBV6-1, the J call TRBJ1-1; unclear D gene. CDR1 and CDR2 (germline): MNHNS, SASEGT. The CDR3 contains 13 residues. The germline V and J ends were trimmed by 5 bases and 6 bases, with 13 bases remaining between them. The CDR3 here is CASSKTPESEAFF. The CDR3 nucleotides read TGTGCCAGCAGTAAGACCCCGGAATCTGAAGCTTTCTTT.

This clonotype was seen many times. Here the CDR3 reads CASSLIQDNEQFF. The CDR3, as DNA: TGTGCCAGCAGTTTAATACAGGACAATGAGCAGTTCTTC. The rearrangement uses TRBV28 and TRBJ2-1, with D tentatively TRBD1 (5 bases). Trimming took 2 bases from V and 5 from J, leaving 7 bases between them. The CDR3 runs 13 residues. Germline V CDR1 and CDR2: MDHEN, SYDVKM.